The 11 T cell receptor beta chains listed next were all sequenced from one sample in a study of T cell repertoires in cytomegalovirus infection. TCRdb itself ran the reads through MiXCR, one entry per CDR3 protein. The profile shows more than 85,000 distinct CDR3 sequences, 20% to 30% of them singletons. Input material: CD8+ T cells from PBMCs. These TCRs come from a human donor in good health (CMV status not recorded). Some clones in this sample may be carry-over from other donors' samples.

This clonotype has ten or more counts. This chain joins TRBV11-2 and TRBJ1-1, with D unresolved. This CDR3 contains 13 residues. CDR1 and CDR2 from the germline V gene are SGHAT and FQNNGV. The V and J ends lost 1 base and 3 bases respectively, with 6 bases between them. CDR3 nucleotide sequence: TGTGCCAGCAGCTTAGGATCGTACACTGAAGCTTTCTTT. It is translated as CASSLGSYTEAFF.

The sample holds a few counts of this clonotype. This chain links TRBV4-3 with TRBJ2-1, with 7 nucleotides matching TRBD2. The germline V gene has CDR1 LGHNA and CDR2 YSLEER. With V trimmed by 5 bases and J by 0 bases, 4 bases remained unmatched. The CDR3 has 15 amino acids. CDR3 nucleotide sequence: TGCGCCAGCAGCAGCGGGGCCGCCTCCTACAATGAGCAGTTCTTC. Encoded protein: CASSSGAASYNEQFF.

The V call is TRBV27, the J call TRBJ2-7, with D perhaps being TRBD1 or TRBD2 (5 bases each). Germline CDR1 is MNHEY and CDR2 is SMNVEV (reference sequence). CDR3 length equals 14 residues. V was shortened by 8 bases and J by 3 bases, with 17 bases between the two germline ends. CDR3 coding DNA: TGTGCCAGCCCTACCCGGGACGGGCTCTACGAGCAGTACTTC. Amino acids: CASPTRDGLYEQYF.

This clonotype was counted at least ten times. The J gene is TRBJ1-5, the V gene TRBV27; 9 bases fit TRBD1. Germline V CDR1 and CDR2: MNHEY, SMNVEV (reference sequence). The V gene end was trimmed by 6 bases and the J gene end by 7 bases; junction bases not matched to a gene: 7. The CDR3 has 14 residues. This CDR3 reads CASSSGTGKQPQHF. The CDR3 DNA follows: TGTGCCAGCAGCTCCGGGACAGGGAAACAGCCCCAGCATTTT.

V gene TRBV2 combines with J gene TRBJ2-3; D gene unclear. Per the germline V gene, CDR1 is SNHLY and CDR2 is FYNNEI. This CDR3 is 15 amino acids long. The V end was cut by 1 base, the J end by 1 base, with 9 bases between. This CDR3 is CASSEGRAGTDTQYF. DNA for the CDR3: TGTGCCAGCAGTGAAGGTCGGGCCGGCACAGATACGCAGTATTTT.

The chain combines TRBV12-5 with TRBJ1-4; a possible D gene is TRBD1 (6 bases). Germline lookup yields CDR1 LGHNT and CDR2 FRNRAP. V lost 7 bases to trimming and J lost 3 bases, with 9 bases between them. This CDR3 region has 13 residues. CDR3 nucleotide sequence: TGTGCTAGTGATAGGGGGTCTAATGAAAAACTGTTTTTT. Translating it yields CASDRGSNEKLFF.

The chain is built from TRBV20-1 and TRBJ2-4, with 8 bases that match TRBD1. CDR3 length equals 12 residues. From germline, CDR1 is DFQATT and CDR2 SNEGSKA (reference sequence). Germline trimming cut 6 bases from V and 5 bases from J; bases unmatched to any gene: 3. Written as DNA, the CDR3 is TGCAGTGCCGGGACAGGAGAAAACATTCAGTACTTC. Its translation is CSAGTGENIQYF.

This chain links TRBV28 with TRBJ2-7; the D is unclear. V was shortened by 7 bases and J by 0 bases, with 13 bases between the two germline ends. The CDR3 sequence is 14 residues long. CDR1 and CDR2 (germline): MDHEN, SYDVKM. The CDR3 coding sequence is TGTGCCAGCACCTATGTGGGTAGCTCCTACGAGCAGTACTTC. This encodes CASTYVGSSYEQYF.

This clonotype has a count of ten or more. An end of the junction does not agree with germline; a read error may underlie this. The chain combines TRBV7-3 with TRBJ1-1; 8 bases agree with TRBD1. Looked up from germline, CDR1 is SGHTA and CDR2 is FQGTGA. This CDR3 is built from 14 residues. The CDR3 DNA reads as TGTGCCAGCAGCCTAACAGGGGGTAACACTGAAGCTTTCTTT. Translation: CASSLTGGNTEAFF.

This clonotype was seen many times. V is TRBV7-6 and J is TRBJ1-5; D is ambiguous. The CDR3 loop spans 14 amino acids. V was trimmed by 1 base and J by 0 bases, leaving 4 bases between them. Germline lookup yields CDR1 SGHVS and CDR2 FNYEAQ. CDR3 amino acids: CASSLGLSNQPQHF. CDR3 coding DNA: TGTGCCAGCAGCTTAGGCCTTAGCAATCAGCCCCAGCATTTT. Full variable domain (missing parts from reference TRBV7-6 and TRBJ1-5): GAGVSQSPRYKVTKRGQDVALRCDPISGHVSLYWYRQALGQGPEFLTYFNYEAQQDKSGLPNDRFSAERPEGSISTLTIQRTEQRDSAMYRCASSLGLSNQPQHFGDGTRLSIL.

The chain couples TRBV19 to TRBJ2-2; 7 nucleotides agree with TRBD1. The J segment lost 6 bases and the V segment lost 5 bases, leaving 12 bases of the junction unmatched. The CDR3 length is 16 residues. CDR1 and CDR2 from the germline V gene are LNHDA and SQIVND (reference sequence). The CDR3 sequence: CASSGPGQRAPGELFF. The CDR3 coding sequence is TGTGCCAGTAGTGGACCGGGACAGAGGGCTCCCGGGGAGCTGTTTTTT.